Listed below are T cell receptor beta chains from one sample, sequenced in a study of tumor-infiltrating lymphocytes in primary liver carcinoma. Each CDR3 protein is one row after TCRdb ran MiXCR on the multiplex PCR reads. The table shows roughly 330,000 distinct CDR3 sequences, with less than 70% occurring only once. Sequenced: peripheral blood. Every receptor here comes from a man aged 35 to 55 with primary liver carcinoma and hepatitis B virus infection. CDR3s include the opening cysteine and the closing phenylalanine or tryptophan. Fields, in order: clone size, J gene, V gene, D gene, CDR3 DNA, CDR3 protein. A D gene is named only where the DNA matches it firmly. Rows give clone size only sometimes, using once, few, many, or a class for an expanded clone.

size: few
J: TRBJ2-2
V: TRBV6-1
D: NA
DNA: TGTGCCAGCACAACCCCGAGGGAGGGGGCCGACACCGGGGAGCTGTTTTTT
CDR3: CASTTPREGADTGELFF

size: NA
J: TRBJ2-7
V: TRBV28
D: NA
DNA: TGTGCCAGCAGTTTAGGGGGATCAGGCGAGCAGTACTTC
CDR3: CASSLGGSGEQYF

size: NA
J: TRBJ2-2
V: TRBV11-2
D: TRBD1
DNA: TGTGCCAGCAGTTCACTCCCCCTCGGGACAGGGAGGACCGGGGAGCTGTTTTTT
CDR3: CASSSLPLGTGRTGELFF

size: many
J: TRBJ2-5
V: TRBV12-5
D: TRBD1
DNA: TGTGCTAGTGGTCCCGGGACAGTTTCTGGGACCCAGTACTTC
CDR3: CASGPGTVSGTQYF

size: NA
J: TRBJ2-7
V: TRBV11-2
D: TRBD2
DNA: TGTTTCAGCAACTTTGAGGGCGGGAGGAGCTCCTACGAGCAGTACTTC
CDR3: CFSNFEGGRSSYEQYF

size: few
J: TRBJ2-1
V: TRBV10-2
D: TRBD2
DNA: TGCGCCAGCAGTGATAAGGGCGGTACTAGCGGATCCCCGGATAATGAGCAGTTCTTC
CDR3: CASSDKGGTSGSPDNEQFF

size: NA
J: TRBJ1-2
V: TRBV6-1
D: NA
DNA: TGTGCCAGCGACAGCGGTCGGACGGACAACTATAGCTACACCTTC
CDR3: CASDSGRTDNYSYTF

size: NA
J: TRBJ2-5
V: TRBV4-3
D: TRBD2
DNA: TGCGTCAGCAGCCAAGGAGTAGCGGGCCTCGGGGAGACCCAGTACTTC
CDR3: CVSSQGVAGLGETQYF

size: NA
J: TRBJ2-2
V: TRBV11-2
D: NA
DNA: TGTGCCAGCGCCAGCCGAGGGAACACCGGGGAGCTGTTTTTC
CDR3: CASASRGNTGELFF

size: NA
J: TRBJ2-5
V: TRBV14
D: NA
DNA: TGTGTCAGCAGCCAAGCAGCTGTGGGGACCCAGTACTTC
CDR3: CVSSQAAVGTQYF

size: NA
J: TRBJ2-7
V: TRBV12-3/TRBV12-4
D: TRBD2
DNA: TGTGCCAGCAATCCGGTTAGCGGGAGTTTCGTCGAGCAGTACTTC
CDR3: CASNPVSGSFVEQYF

size: many
J: TRBJ2-3
V: TRBV6-5
D: TRBD1
DNA: TGTGCCAGCAGTTGGCAAGGGACAGGGACAGATACGCAGTATTTT
CDR3: CASSWQGTGTDTQYF

size: NA
J: TRBJ1-1
V: TRBV11-2
D: TRBD1
DNA: TGTGCCAGCAGCTTAGTACAGGGGGGCTCTGAAACTTTCTTT
CDR3: CASSLVQGGSETFF

size: NA
J: TRBJ1-1
V: TRBV6-5
D: NA
DNA: TGTGTCAGCAGTTACTCGGGCAGAAACACTGAAGCTTTCTTT
CDR3: CVSSYSGRNTEAFF

size: NA
J: TRBJ1-1
V: TRBV29-1
D: NA
DNA: TGCAGCGTTGAAGATGTGGGGATGAACACTGAAGTCTTCTTT
CDR3: CSVEDVGMNTEVFF

size: many
J: TRBJ2-1
V: TRBV6-2/TRBV6-3
D: NA
DNA: TGTGCCAGCAGTTCCACCGGGACAACCTACAATGAGCAGTTCTTC
CDR3: CASSSTGTTYNEQFF

size: few
J: TRBJ1-1
V: TRBV4-1
D: NA
DNA: TGCGCCAGCAGCCAAGAGAGATGGGCTTTCTTT
CDR3: CASSQERWAFF

size: NA
J: TRBJ1-1
V: TRBV11-3
D: NA
DNA: TGTGCCAGCAGAGAGGGGAAGACTGAAGCTTTCTTT
CDR3: CASREGKTEAFF

size: few
J: TRBJ2-5
V: TRBV6-5
D: NA
DNA: TGTGCCAGCAGTCCTACGGGGCTTTTTGGGGGTGAGACCCAGTACTTC
CDR3: CASSPTGLFGGETQYF

size: NA
J: TRBJ2-7
V: TRBV6-1
D: NA
DNA: TGTGCCAGCAGTGAAGAACAGGGATACGAGCAGTACTTC
CDR3: CASSEEQGYEQYF

size: many
J: TRBJ1-2
V: TRBV25-1
D: NA
DNA: TGTGCCAGCAGTGGTGGGGTAGGGTATCATGGCTACACCTTC
CDR3: CASSGGVGYHGYTF

size: NA
J: TRBJ1-6
V: TRBV4-1
D: NA
DNA: TGCGTCAGCAGCCCTGGGGTAGGAGATTCACCCCTCCACTTT
CDR3: CVSSPGVGDSPLHF

size: NA
J: TRBJ1-4
V: TRBV30
D: NA
DNA: TGTGCCTGGAGGCTGACAGGAGGGGTTAGTGAAAAACTGTTTTTT
CDR3: CAWRLTGGVSEKLFF

size: many
J: TRBJ2-7
V: TRBV11-1
D: NA
DNA: TGTGCCAGCTTAACGCGGGTCGGGGACGAGCAGTACTTC
CDR3: CASLTRVGDEQYF

size: NA
J: TRBJ2-1
V: TRBV6-1
D: TRBD2
DNA: TGTGCCAGCAACCTAGCGGGAAGGATGGAGTTCTTC
CDR3: CASNLAGRMEFF

size: NA
J: TRBJ2-2
V: TRBV6-2/TRBV6-3
D: NA
DNA: TGTGCAAGCAGGGCGTGGGGGGCCCAAAACATCGGGGAGCTGTTTTTT
CDR3: CASRAWGAQNIGELFF

size: NA
J: TRBJ2-4
V: TRBV11-2
D: TRBD1
DNA: TGTACCAGCAGCGATCGGACAGGTCCCCTAGCCAAAAACATTCAGTACTTC
CDR3: CTSSDRTGPLAKNIQYF

size: NA
J: TRBJ1-2
V: TRBV29-1
D: NA
DNA: TGCAGCGCCGGAGGGGGGGGTAGTGGCTACACCTTC
CDR3: CSAGGGGSGYTF

size: NA
J: TRBJ2-3
V: TRBV11-2
D: NA
DNA: TGTGCCAGCAGCACCCTAACAGGGAACAGCAATCAGCCCCAGTATTTT
CDR3: CASSTLTGNSNQPQYF

size: many
J: TRBJ2-3
V: TRBV6-5
D: TRBD1
DNA: TGTGCCAGCCAGGACAGGGACACAGATACGCAGTATTTT
CDR3: CASQDRDTDTQYF

size: NA
J: TRBJ2-1
V: TRBV12-5
D: TRBD1
DNA: TGTGCTATTGGACAGGGGGCTTTTCATGACCAGTTCTTC
CDR3: CAIGQGAFHDQFF

size: many
J: TRBJ2-7
V: TRBV6-1
D: TRBD2
DNA: TGTGCCAGCGGGGGGGAATACTCCTACGAGCAGTACTTC
CDR3: CASGGEYSYEQYF

size: once
J: TRBJ2-3
V: TRBV4-1
D: TRBD2
DNA: TGCGCCAGAAGCCAACCGACCGCGGCGGGAGAATCCACAGATACGCAGTATTTT
CDR3: CARSQPTAAGESTDTQYF

size: many
J: TRBJ1-4
V: TRBV4-1
D: NA
DNA: TGCGCCAGCAGCCGAGAACCGAGGATCACTAATGAAAAACTGTTTTTT
CDR3: CASSREPRITNEKLFF

size: NA
J: TRBJ2-3
V: TRBV11-2
D: TRBD2
DNA: TGTGCCAGCAGCACGGGGAGGGGAAAAGATACGCAGTATTTT
CDR3: CASSTGRGKDTQYF

size: NA
J: TRBJ2-7
V: TRBV11-2
D: NA
DNA: TGTGCCAGCAACTTAGTACTAGGGGGCTACGAGCAGTACTTC
CDR3: CASNLVLGGYEQYF

size: NA
J: TRBJ1-1
V: TRBV29-1
D: NA
DNA: TGCAGCTCACGAGCAGGGGCCACTGAAGCTTTCTTT
CDR3: CSSRAGATEAFF

size: many
J: TRBJ1-4
V: TRBV12-3/TRBV12-4
D: NA
DNA: TGTGCCAGCAGTTCCGGGACGGCCCTTGGGGAAAAACTGTTTTTT
CDR3: CASSSGTALGEKLFF

size: few
J: TRBJ2-3
V: TRBV29-1
D: TRBD2
DNA: TGCAGCGTTGGGGGGGGGAGCGGGAGTTTGGGAGATACGCAGTATTTT
CDR3: CSVGGGSGSLGDTQYF

size: many
J: TRBJ2-1
V: TRBV5-5
D: TRBD2
DNA: TGTGCCAGCAGCTTGAGCGGGAGGGGGAACAATGAGCAGTTCTTC
CDR3: CASSLSGRGNNEQFF

size: NA
J: TRBJ1-1
V: TRBV11-1
D: TRBD1
DNA: TGTGCCAACAGCTTACAGGGGGGCACTGAATCTTTCTTT
CDR3: CANSLQGGTESFF

size: NA
J: TRBJ1-2
V: TRBV6-2/TRBV6-3
D: NA
DNA: TGTACCAGTAGTGCCCAGGGTCTCTATGGCTACACCTTC
CDR3: CTSSAQGLYGYTF

size: many
J: TRBJ1-1
V: TRBV29-1
D: TRBD1
DNA: TGCAGCGCGGCGACAGGGGCCGTTACTGAAGCTTTCTTT
CDR3: CSAATGAVTEAFF

size: NA
J: TRBJ2-5
V: TRBV11-2
D: TRBD2
DNA: TGTGCCAGCGGCCCGGAGGTGACTAGCGGGAGACAGGAGACCCAGTACTTC
CDR3: CASGPEVTSGRQETQYF

size: NA
J: TRBJ1-1
V: TRBV11-3
D: NA
DNA: TGTGCCAGCACCGAAGGGGGAGCGAACACTGAGGCTTTCTTT
CDR3: CASTEGGANTEAFF

size: many
J: TRBJ2-1
V: TRBV11-2
D: TRBD2
DNA: TGTGCCAGCAGCCGACACACTAGCGGGCCTTACAATGAGCAGTTCTTC
CDR3: CASSRHTSGPYNEQFF

size: NA
J: TRBJ1-5
V: TRBV11-2
D: NA
DNA: TGTGCCAGCAGCTTAGAGGCGAATCAGCCCCAGAATTTT
CDR3: CASSLEANQPQNF

size: NA
J: TRBJ2-3
V: TRBV29-1
D: TRBD1
DNA: TGCAGCGTTAATCGAGTTATCCCAGGGGGCGAGACTAGGCCAGGGGATACGCAGTATTTT
CDR3: CSVNRVIPGGETRPGDTQYF

size: NA
J: TRBJ1-3
V: TRBV28
D: TRBD1
DNA: TGTGCCAGCAGTTCCCGGACAGGGGGCTTCGGAAACACCATATATTTT
CDR3: CASSSRTGGFGNTIYF

size: NA
J: TRBJ2-3
V: TRBV6-1
D: TRBD1
DNA: TGTGCCAGCAGACCTACAGGGGCTTTCAACACAGATACGCAGTATTTT
CDR3: CASRPTGAFNTDTQYF